A single sample is the source of the 6 T cell receptor beta chains below, sequenced in a study of molecular identifiers for immune sequencing clone quantification. TCRdb itself ran the PCR reads through MiXCR, one entry per CDR3 protein. This repertoire shows 550,000 to 750,000 distinct CDR3 sequences, nearly 20% found once; its top ten account for 0.85% to 0.9%. Sequencing input: naive CD8+ T cells from blood, with Jurkat cell RNA spiked in. Regarding subset: FACS-sorted CD8+CD4-CCR7+CD45RA+ naive T cells. These receptors all come from a human donor in good health. Some libraries in this study had Jurkat cell RNA spiked in.

This clonotype was counted at least ten times. The rearrangement joins TRBV5-1 to TRBJ2-5; no definite D call. Germline CDR1 reads SGHRS; CDR2 reads YFSETQ. Trimming left V 3 bases short and J 4 bases short, with 7 bases between. There are 12 residues in the CDR3. CDR3 coding DNA: TGCGCCAGCAGCTGGGTCCGAGAGACCCAGTACTTC. Its protein is CASSWVRETQYF.

This clonotype occurred many times. This chain connects TRBV4-1 to TRBJ2-1, with D unclear. V lost 0 bases, J lost 6 bases, and 9 bases lay in between. Germline values: CDR1 MGHRA, CDR2 YSYEKL. The length of the CDR3 is 14 residues. The CDR3 loop reads CASSQDAVGNEQFF. DNA of the CDR3: TGCGCCAGCAGCCAAGATGCAGTTGGCAATGAGCAGTTCTTC.

This clonotype was detected many times. The chain uses TRBV20-1 and TRBJ2-7; 11 bases match TRBD2. The V gene's germline CDR1 is DFQATT and CDR2 SNEGSKA (reference sequence). V lost 0 bases to trimming and J lost 4 bases; unmatched junction nucleotides: 5. CDR3 length: 15 amino acids. CDR3: CSAREVAGGLYEQYF. For the CDR3, the DNA is TGCAGTGCTAGAGAGGTAGCGGGAGGGCTATACGAGCAGTACTTC.

This clonotype was recorded at least ten times. J is TRBJ2-5 and V is TRBV7-9; D gene uncertain. Germline V gene data show CDR1 as SEHNR and CDR2 as FQNEAQ (reference sequence). This CDR3 region has 12 residues. Trimming removed 3 bases from V and 3 bases from J, with 5 bases in between. CDR3 loop: CASSFRKETQYF. CDR3 sequence (DNA): TGTGCCAGCAGCTTCAGGAAAGAGACCCAGTACTTC.

This clonotype showed up many times. The chain joins TRBV4-1 to TRBJ1-1; D gene uncertain. Germline CDR1 and CDR2: MGHRA and YSYEKL. V lost 1 base, J lost 7 bases, and 7 bases lay in between. The CDR3 loop spans 12 amino acids. CDR3 coding DNA: TGCGCCAGCAGCCAAGGGCAGATTGAAGCTTTCTTT. Its protein product is CASSQGQIEAFF.

This clonotype was detected only a few times. This chain links TRBV7-3 with TRBJ2-5, with 7 nucleotides matching TRBD1. CDR1 SGHTA and CDR2 FQGTGA come from the germline V gene. Trimming at V came to 3 bases and at J to 5 bases, leaving 3 bases not matched to a gene. The CDR3 loop spans 13 amino acids. CDR3 region: CASSFTGVETQYF. CDR3 DNA sequence: TGTGCCAGCAGCTTCACAGGGGTGGAGACCCAGTACTTC. Drawing the rest from reference TRBV7-3 and TRBJ2-5, the complete variable domain is GAGVSQTPSNKVTEKGKYVELRCDPISGHTALYWYRQSLGQGPEFLIYFQGTGAADDSGLPNDRFFAVRPEGSVSTLKIQRTERGDSAVYLCASSFTGVETQYFGPGTRLLVL.